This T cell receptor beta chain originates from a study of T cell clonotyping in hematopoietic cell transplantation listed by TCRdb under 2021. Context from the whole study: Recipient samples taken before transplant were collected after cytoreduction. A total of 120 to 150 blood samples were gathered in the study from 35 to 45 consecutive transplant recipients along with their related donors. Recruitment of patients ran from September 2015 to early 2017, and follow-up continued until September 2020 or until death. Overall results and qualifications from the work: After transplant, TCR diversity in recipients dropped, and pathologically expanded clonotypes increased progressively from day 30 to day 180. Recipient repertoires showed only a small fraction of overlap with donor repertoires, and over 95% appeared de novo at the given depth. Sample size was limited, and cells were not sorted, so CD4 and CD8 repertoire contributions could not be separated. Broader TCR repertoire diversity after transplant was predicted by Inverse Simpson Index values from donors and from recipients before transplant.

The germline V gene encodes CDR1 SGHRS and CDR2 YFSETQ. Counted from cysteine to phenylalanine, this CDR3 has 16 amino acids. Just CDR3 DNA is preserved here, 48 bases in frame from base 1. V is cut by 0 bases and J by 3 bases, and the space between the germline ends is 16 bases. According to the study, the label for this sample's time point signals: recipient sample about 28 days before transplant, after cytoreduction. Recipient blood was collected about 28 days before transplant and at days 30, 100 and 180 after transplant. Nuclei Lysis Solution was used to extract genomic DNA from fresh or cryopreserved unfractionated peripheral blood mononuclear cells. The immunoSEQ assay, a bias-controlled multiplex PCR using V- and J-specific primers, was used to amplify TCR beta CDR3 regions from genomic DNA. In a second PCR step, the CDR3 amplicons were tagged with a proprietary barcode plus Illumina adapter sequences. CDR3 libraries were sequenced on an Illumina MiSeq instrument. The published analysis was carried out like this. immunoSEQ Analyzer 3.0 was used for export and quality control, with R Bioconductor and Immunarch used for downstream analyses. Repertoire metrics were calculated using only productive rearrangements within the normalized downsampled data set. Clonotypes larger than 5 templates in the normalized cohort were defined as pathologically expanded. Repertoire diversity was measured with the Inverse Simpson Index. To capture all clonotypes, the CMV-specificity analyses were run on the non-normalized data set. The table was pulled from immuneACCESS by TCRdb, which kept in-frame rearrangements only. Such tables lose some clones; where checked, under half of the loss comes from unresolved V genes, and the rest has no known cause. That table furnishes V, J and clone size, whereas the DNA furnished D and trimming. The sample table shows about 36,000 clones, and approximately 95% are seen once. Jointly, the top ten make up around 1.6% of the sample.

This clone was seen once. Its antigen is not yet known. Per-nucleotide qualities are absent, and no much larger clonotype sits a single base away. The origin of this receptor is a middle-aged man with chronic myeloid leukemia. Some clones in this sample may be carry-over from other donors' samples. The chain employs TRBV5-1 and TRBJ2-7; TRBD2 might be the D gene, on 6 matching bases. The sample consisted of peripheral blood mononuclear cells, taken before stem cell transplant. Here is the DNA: TGCGCCAGCAGCTTGGGTCCGGGAGTGAAGAACTACGAGCAGTACTTC. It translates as CASSLGPGVKNYEQYF.